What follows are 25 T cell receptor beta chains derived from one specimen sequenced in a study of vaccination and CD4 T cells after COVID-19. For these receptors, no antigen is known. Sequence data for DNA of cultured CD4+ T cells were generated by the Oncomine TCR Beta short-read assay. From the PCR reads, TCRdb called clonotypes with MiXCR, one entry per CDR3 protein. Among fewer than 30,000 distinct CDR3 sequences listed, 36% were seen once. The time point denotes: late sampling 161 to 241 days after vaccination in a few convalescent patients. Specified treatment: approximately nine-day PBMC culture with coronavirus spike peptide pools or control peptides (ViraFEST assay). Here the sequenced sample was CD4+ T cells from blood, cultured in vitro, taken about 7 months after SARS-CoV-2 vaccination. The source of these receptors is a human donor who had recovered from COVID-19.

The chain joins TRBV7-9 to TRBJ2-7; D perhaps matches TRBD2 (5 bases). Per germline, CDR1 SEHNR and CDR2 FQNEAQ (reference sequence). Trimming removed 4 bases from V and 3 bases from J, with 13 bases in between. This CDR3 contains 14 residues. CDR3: CASSSGSGNYEQYF. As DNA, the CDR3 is TGTGCCAGCAGCTCCGGATCCGGGAACTACGAGCAGTACTTC.

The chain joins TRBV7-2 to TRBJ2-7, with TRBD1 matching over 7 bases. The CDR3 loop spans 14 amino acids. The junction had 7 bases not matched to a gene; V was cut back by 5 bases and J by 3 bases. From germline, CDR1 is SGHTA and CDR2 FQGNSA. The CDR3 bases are TGTGCCAGCAGCCCGACAGGGTTTGACTACGAGCAGTACTTC. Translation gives CASSPTGFDYEQYF.

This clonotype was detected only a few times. The CDR3 DNA is TGTGCCAGCAGAGTCGATTCTGGGGCTAACTATGGCTACACCTTC. It translates to CASRVDSGANYGYTF. This chain joins TRBV28 and TRBJ1-2; D call uncertain. Germline CDR1 is MDHEN and CDR2 is SYDVKM. Deletions cut 6 bases from V and 0 bases from J, with 14 bases between. This CDR3 spans 15 amino acids.

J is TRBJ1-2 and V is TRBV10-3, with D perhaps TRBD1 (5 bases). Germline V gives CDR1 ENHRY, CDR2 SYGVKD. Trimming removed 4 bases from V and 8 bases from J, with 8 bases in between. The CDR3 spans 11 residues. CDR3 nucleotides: TGTGCCATCAGTGCGGGGGACGGCTACACCTTC. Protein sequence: CAISAGDGYTF.

The CDR3 DNA reads TGCAGCGTGGGACTAGCGGGAACCCGCACAGATACGCAGTATTTT. It translates to CSVGLAGTRTDTQYF. The chain combines TRBV29-1 with TRBJ2-3; TRBD2 agrees at 13 bases. Germline V gene data show CDR1 as SQVTM and CDR2 as ANQGSEA. After removal of 6 bases from V and 1 base from J, the junction contained 4 bases not matched to a gene. CDR3 size: 15 residues.

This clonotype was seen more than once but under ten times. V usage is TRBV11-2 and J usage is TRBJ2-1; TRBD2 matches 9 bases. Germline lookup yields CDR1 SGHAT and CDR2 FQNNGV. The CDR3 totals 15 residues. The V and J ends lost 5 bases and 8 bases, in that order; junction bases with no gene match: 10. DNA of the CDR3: TGTGCCAGCAGCACACCTAGCGGGAAGATGTATGAGCAGTTCTTC. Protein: CASSTPSGKMYEQFF.

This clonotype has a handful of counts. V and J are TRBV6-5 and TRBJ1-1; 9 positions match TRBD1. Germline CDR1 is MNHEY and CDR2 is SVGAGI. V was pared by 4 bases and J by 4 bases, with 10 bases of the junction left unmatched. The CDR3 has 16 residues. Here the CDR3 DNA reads TGTGCCAGCAGTTCCCGTGCGACAGGGGGAAGCACTGAAGCTTTCTTT. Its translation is CASSSRATGGSTEAFF.

As DNA, the CDR3 is TGCGCCAGCAGCCAAGCTGGACTAGCGGGAATCGATGAGCAGTTCTTC. It encodes CASSQAGLAGIDEQFF. The chain employs TRBV4-1 and TRBJ2-1; 12 bases align to TRBD2. Germline V gene lookup returns CDR1 MGHRA and CDR2 YSYEKL. V was clipped by 1 base and J by 8 bases; unmatched bases: 6. This CDR3 spans 16 amino acids.

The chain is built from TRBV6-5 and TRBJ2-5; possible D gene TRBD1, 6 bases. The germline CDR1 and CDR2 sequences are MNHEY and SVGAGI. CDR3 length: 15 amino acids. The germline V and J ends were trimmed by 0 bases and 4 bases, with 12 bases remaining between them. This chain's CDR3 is CASSYSPGAGETQYF. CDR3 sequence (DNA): TGTGCCAGCAGTTACTCGCCAGGGGCGGGAGAGACCCAGTACTTC.

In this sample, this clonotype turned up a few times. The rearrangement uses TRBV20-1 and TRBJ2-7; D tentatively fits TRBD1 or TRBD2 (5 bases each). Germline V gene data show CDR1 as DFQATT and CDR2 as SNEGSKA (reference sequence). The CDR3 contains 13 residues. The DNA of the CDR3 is TGCAGCCCTAGGGACCGGGGATCCTACGAGCAGTACTTC. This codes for CSPRDRGSYEQYF.

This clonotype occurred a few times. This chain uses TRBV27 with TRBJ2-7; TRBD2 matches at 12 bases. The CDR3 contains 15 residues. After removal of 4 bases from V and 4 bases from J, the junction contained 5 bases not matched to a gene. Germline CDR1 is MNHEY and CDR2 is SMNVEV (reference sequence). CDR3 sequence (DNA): TGTGCCAGCAGTTCCGGACTAGCGGGATTTTACGAGCAGTACTTC. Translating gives CASSSGLAGFYEQYF.

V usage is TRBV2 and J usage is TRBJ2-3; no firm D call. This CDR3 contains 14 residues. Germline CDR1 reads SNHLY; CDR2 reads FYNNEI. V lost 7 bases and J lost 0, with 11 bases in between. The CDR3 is CASNFIGSTDTQYF. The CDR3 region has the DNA TGTGCCAGCAACTTTATAGGGAGCACAGATACGCAGTATTTT.

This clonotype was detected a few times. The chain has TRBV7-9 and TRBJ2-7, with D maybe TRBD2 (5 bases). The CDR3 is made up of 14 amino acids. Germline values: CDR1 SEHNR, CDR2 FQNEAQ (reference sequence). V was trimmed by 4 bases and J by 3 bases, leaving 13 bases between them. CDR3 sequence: CASSSYEGIYEQYF. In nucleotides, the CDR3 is TGTGCCAGCAGCTCTTATGAGGGTATCTACGAGCAGTACTTC.

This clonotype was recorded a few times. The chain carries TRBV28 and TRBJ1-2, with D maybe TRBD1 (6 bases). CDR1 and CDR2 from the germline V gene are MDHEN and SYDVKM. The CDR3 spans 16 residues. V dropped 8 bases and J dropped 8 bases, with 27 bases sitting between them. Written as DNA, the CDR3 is TGTGCCAGCGACGCAGTTGGGGGACACCAAGCGGCCGGCTACACCTTC. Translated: CASDAVGGHQAAGYTF.

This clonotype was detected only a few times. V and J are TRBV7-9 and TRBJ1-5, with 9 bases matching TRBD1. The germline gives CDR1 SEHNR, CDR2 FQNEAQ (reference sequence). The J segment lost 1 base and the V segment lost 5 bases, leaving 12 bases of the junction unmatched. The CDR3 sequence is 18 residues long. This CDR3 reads CASSTETGQGLSNQPQHF. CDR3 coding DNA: TGTGCCAGCAGCACCGAAACGGGACAGGGCTTGAGCAATCAGCCCCAGCATTTT. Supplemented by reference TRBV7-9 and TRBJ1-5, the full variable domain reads DTGVSQNPRHKITKRGQNVTFRCDPISEHNRLYWYRQTLGQGPEFLTYFQNEAQLEKSRLLSDRFSAERPKGSFSTLEIQRTEQGDSAMYLCASSTETGQGLSNQPQHFGDGTRLSIL.

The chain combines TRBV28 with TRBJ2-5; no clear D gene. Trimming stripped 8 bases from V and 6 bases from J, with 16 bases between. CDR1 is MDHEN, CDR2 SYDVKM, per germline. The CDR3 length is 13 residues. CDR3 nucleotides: TGTGCCAGCGCAACTACGGACCCCCAGACCCAGTACTTC. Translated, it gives CASATTDPQTQYF.

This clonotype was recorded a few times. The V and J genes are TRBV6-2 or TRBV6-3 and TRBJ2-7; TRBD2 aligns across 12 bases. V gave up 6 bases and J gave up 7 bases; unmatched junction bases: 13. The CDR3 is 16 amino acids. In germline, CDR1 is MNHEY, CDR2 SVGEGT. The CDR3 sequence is CASREASGRGSREQYF. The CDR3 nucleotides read TGTGCCAGCAGGGAGGCTAGCGGGAGGGGATCGAGAGAGCAGTACTTC.

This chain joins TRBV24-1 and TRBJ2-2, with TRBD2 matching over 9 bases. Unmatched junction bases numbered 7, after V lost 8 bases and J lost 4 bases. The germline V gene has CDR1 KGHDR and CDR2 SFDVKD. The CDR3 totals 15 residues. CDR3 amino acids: CATKSGRWSTGELFF. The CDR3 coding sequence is TGTGCCACCAAAAGCGGGAGGTGGAGCACCGGGGAGCTGTTTTTT.

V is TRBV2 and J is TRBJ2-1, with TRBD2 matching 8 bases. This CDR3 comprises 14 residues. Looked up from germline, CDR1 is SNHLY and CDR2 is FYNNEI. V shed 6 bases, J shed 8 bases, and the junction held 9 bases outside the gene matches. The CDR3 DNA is TGTGCCAGCAGAGGCGGGGGGATTCGGGATGAGCAGTTCTTC. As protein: CASRGGGIRDEQFF.

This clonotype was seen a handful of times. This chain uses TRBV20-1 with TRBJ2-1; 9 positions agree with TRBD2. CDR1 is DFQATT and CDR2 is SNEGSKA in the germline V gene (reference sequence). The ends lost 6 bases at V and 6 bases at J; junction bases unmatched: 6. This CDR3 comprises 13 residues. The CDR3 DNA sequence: TGCAGTGCGACACGCGGGAGGGCCAATGAGCAGTTCTTC. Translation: CSATRGRANEQFF.

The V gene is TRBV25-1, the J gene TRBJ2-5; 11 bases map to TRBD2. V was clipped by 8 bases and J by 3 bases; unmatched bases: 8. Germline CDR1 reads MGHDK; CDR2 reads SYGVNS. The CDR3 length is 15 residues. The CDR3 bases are TGTGCCAGCGGGTTGCCTAGCGGGAGGAAAGAGACCCAGTACTTC. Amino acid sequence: CASGLPSGRKETQYF.

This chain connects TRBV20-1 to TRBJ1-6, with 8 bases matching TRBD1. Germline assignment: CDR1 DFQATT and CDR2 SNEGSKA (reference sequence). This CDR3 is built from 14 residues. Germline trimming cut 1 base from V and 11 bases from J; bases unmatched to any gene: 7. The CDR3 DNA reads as TGCAGTGCTAGAGTAGGAGGACAGGGCGCACCCCTCCACTTT. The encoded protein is CSARVGGQGAPLHF.

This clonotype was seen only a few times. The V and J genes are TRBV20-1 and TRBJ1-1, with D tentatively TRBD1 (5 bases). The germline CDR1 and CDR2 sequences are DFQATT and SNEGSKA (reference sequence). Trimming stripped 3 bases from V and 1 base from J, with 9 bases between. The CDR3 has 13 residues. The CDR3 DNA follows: TGCAGTGCTAGTCCCGACAGGAACACTGAAGCTTTCTTT. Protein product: CSASPDRNTEAFF.

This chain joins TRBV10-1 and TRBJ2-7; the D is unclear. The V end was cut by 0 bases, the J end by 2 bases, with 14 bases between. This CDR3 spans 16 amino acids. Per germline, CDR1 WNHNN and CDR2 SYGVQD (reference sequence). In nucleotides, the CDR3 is TGCGCCAGCAGTGAGTCTGGGCTAGTCATGACCTACGAGCAGTACTTC. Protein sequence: CASSESGLVMTYEQYF.

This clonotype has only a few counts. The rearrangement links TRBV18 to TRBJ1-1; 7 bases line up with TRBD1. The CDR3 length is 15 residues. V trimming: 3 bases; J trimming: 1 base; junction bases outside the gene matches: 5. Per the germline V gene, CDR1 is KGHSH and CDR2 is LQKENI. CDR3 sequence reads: CASSPRQGGNTEAFF. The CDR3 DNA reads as TGTGCCAGCTCACCCCGACAGGGAGGGAACACTGAAGCTTTCTTT.